This note documents a single T cell receptor beta chain sequence. Generated by immunoSEQ multiplex PCR, the TCRdb table keeps only in-frame clones and is missing some. This sample has under 200,000 clones, with less than 90% found just once. The data belong to a study of blood T cell repertoires in COVID-19. The CDR3 extends over 14 amino acids. V was trimmed by 1 base and J by 0 bases, leaving 5 bases between them. CDR1 and CDR2 (germline): KGHSY, FQNENV. The rearrangement links TRBV16 to TRBJ2-3; D not resolved. The receptor was isolated from a man between 18 and 35 years old with active or convalescent COVID-19. Material: peripheral blood. CDR3: CASSQYQSTDTQYF. CDR3 in DNA: TGTGCCAGCAGCCAATACCAGAGCACAGATACGCAGTATTTT.